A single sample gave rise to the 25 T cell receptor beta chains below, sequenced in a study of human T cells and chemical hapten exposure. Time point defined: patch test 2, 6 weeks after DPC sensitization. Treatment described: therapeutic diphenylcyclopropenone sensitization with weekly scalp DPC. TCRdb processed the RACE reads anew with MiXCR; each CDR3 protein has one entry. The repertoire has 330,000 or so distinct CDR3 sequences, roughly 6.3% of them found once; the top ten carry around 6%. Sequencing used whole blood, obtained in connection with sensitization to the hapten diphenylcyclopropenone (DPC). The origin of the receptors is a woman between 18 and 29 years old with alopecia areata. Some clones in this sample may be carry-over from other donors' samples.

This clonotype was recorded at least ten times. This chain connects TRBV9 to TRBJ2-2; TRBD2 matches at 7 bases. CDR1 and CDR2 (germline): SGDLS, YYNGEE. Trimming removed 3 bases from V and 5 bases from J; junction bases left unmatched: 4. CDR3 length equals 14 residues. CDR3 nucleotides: TGTGCCAGCAGCGGACAACTAGCGACCGGGGAGCTGTTTTTT. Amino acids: CASSGQLATGELFF.

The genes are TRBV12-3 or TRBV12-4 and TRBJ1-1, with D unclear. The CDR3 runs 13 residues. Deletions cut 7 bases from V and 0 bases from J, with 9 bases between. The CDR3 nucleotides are TGTGCCAGCACCCAGTCCTTGAACACTGAAGCTTTCTTT. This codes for CASTQSLNTEAFF.

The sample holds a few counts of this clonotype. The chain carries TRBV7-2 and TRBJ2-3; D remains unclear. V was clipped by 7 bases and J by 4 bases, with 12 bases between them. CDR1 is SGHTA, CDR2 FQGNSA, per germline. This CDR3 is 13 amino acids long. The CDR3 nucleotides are TGTGCCAGCAATTTGGGGTTGGCAGATACGCAGTATTTT. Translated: CASNLGLADTQYF.

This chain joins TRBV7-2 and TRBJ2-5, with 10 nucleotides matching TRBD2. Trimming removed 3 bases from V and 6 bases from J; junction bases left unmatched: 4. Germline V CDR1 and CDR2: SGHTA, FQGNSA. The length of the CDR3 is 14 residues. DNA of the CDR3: TGTGCCAGCAGCTTTTCTAGCGGGGGAAAGACCCAGTACTTC. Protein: CASSFSSGGKTQYF.

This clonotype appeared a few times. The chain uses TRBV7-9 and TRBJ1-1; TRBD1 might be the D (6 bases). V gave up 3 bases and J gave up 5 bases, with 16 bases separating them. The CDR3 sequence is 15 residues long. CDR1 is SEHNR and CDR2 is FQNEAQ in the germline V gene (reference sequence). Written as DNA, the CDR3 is TGTGCCAGCAGCTTTGATAGGGGGGTGGAAACTGAAGCTTTCTTT. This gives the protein CASSFDRGVETEAFF.

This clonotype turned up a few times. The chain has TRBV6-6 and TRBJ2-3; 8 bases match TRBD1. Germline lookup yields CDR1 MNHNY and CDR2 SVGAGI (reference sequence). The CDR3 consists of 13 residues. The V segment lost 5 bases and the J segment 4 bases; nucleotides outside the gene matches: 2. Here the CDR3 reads CASSKDRADTQYF. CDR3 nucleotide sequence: TGTGCCAGCAGTAAGGACAGGGCAGATACGCAGTATTTT.

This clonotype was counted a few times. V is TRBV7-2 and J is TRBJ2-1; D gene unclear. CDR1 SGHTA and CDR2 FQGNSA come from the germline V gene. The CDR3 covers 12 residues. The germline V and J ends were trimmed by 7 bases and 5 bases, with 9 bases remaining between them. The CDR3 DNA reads TGTGCCAGCACCCTCTGGGACAATGAGCAGTTCTTC. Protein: CASTLWDNEQFF.

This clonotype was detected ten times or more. CDR3 DNA sequence: TGTGCCAGCAGTTTGGTTCCGTCCTACGAGCAGTACTTC. It is translated as CASSLVPSYEQYF. The chain is built from TRBV12-3 or TRBV12-4 and TRBJ2-7; D is undetermined. The CDR3 is made up of 13 amino acids. V was pared by 3 bases and J by 1 base, with 7 bases between.

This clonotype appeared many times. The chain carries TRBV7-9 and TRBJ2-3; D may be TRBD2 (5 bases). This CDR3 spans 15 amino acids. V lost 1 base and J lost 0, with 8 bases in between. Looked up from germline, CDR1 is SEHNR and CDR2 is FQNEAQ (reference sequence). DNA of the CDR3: TGTGCCAGCAGCTTAGGAAGGAGGAGCACAGATACGCAGTATTTT. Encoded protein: CASSLGRRSTDTQYF.

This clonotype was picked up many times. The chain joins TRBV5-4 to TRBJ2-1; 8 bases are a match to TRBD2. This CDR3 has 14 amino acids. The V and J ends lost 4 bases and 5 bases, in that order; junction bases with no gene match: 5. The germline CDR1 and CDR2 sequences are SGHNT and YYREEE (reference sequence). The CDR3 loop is CASSTGTRNNEQFF. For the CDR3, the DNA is TGTGCCAGCAGCACCGGGACTAGAAACAATGAGCAGTTCTTC.

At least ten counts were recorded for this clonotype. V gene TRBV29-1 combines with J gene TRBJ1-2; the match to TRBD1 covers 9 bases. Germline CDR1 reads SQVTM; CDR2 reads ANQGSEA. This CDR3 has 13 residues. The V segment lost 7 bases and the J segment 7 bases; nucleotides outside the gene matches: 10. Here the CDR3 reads CSAVGTGQRGYTF. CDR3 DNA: TGCAGCGCCGTAGGGACAGGGCAGCGTGGCTACACCTTC.

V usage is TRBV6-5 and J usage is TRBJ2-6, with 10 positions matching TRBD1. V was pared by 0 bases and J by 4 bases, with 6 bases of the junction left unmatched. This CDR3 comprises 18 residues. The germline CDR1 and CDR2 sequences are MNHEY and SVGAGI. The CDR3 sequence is CASSYSGTGAEGANVLTF. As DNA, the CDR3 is TGTGCCAGCAGTTACTCAGGGACAGGGGCTGAGGGGGCCAACGTCCTGACTTTC.

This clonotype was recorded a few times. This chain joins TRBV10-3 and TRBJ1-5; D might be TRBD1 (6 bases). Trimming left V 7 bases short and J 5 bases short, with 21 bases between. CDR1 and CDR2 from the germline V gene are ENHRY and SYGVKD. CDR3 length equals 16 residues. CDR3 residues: CAITGGEGKLYQPQHF. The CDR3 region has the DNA TGTGCCATCACGGGGGGCGAGGGGAAGCTGTATCAGCCCCAGCATTTT.

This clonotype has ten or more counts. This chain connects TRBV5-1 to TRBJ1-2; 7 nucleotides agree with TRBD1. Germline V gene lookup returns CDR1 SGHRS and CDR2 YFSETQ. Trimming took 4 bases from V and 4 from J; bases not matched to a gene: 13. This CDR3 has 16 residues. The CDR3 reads CASSPEVGTVIYGYTF. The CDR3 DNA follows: TGCGCCAGCAGCCCGGAGGTCGGGACAGTGATCTATGGCTACACCTTC. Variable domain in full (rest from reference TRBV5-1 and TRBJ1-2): KAGVTQTPRYLIKTRGQQVTLSCSPISGHRSVSWYQQTPGQGLQFLFEYFSETQRNKGNFPGRFSGRQFSNSRSEMNVSTLELGDSALYLCASSPEVGTVIYGYTFGSGTRLTVV.

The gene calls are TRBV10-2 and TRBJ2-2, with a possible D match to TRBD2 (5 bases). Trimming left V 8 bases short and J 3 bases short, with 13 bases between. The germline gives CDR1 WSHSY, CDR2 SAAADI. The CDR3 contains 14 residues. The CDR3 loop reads CASVRELDTGELFF. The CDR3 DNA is TGCGCCAGCGTAAGGGAGTTGGACACCGGGGAGCTGTTTTTT.

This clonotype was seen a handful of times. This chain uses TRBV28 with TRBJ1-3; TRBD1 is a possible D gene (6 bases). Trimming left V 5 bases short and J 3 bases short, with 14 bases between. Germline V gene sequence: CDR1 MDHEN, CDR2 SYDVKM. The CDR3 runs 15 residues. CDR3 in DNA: TGTGCCAGCAGTCCTACAGGGAATTTTGGAAACACCATATATTTT. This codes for CASSPTGNFGNTIYF.

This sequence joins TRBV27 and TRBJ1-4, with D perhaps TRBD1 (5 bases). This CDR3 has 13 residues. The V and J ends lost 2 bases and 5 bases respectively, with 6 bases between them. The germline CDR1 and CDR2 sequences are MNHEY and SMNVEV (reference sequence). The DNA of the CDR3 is TGTGCCAGCAGTTTACCAGGGAATGAAAAACTGTTTTTT. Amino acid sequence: CASSLPGNEKLFF.

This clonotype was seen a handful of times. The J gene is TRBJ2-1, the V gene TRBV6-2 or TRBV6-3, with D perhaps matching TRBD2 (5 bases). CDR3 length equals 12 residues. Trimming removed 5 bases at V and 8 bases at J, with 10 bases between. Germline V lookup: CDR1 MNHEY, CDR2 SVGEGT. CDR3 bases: TGTGCCAGCAGTCCCGAGGGTTATGAGCAGTTCTTC. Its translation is CASSPEGYEQFF.

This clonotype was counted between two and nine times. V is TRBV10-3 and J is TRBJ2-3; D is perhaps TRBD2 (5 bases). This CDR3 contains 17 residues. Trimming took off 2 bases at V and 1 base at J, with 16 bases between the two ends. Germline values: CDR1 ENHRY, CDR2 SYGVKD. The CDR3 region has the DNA TGTGCCATCAGTGAGGTTCTAGCCGGAATCCGCACAGATACGCAGTATTTT. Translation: CAISEVLAGIRTDTQYF.

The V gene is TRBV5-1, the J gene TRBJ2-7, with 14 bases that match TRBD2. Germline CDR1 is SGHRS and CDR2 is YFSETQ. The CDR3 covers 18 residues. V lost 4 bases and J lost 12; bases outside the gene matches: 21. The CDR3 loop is CASSTPSGTSGGPTTAYF. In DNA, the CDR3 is TGCGCCAGCAGCACCCCGTCTGGGACTAGCGGGGGCCCCACCACGGCGTACTTC.

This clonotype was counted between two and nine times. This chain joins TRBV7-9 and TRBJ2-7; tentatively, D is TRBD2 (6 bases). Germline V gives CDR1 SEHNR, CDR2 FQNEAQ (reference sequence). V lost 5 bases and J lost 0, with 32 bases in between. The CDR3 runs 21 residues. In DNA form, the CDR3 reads TGTGCCAGCAGCCACCCAAAGGGGTTTACTAGCCGACCTACTCACTCCTACGAGCAGTACTTC. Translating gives CASSHPKGFTSRPTHSYEQYF.

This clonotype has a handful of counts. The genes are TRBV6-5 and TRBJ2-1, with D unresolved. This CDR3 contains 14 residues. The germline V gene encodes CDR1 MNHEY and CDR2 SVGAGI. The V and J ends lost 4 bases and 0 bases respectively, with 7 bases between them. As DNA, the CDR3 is TGTGCCAGCAGTTCCGTTAGCTCCTACAATGAGCAGTTCTTC. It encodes CASSSVSSYNEQFF.

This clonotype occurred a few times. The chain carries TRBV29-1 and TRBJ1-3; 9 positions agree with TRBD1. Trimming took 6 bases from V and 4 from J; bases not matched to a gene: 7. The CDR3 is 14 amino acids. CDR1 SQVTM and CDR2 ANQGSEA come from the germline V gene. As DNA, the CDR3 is TGCAGCGTCACTGGGACAGGGCTCGGAAACACCATATATTTT. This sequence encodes CSVTGTGLGNTIYF.

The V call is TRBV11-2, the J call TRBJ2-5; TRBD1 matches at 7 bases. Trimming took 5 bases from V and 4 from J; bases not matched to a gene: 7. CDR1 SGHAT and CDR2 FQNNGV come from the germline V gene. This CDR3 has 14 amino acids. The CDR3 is CASSPPSGGETQYF. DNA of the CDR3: TGTGCCAGCAGCCCTCCCTCAGGGGGAGAGACCCAGTACTTC.

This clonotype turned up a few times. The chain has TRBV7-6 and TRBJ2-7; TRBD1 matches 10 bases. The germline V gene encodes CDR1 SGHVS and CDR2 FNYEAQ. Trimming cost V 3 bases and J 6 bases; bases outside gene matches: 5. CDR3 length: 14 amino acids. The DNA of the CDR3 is TGTGCCAGCAGCTTGGGGACAGGGGTGTTCGAGCAGTACTTC. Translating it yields CASSLGTGVFEQYF.